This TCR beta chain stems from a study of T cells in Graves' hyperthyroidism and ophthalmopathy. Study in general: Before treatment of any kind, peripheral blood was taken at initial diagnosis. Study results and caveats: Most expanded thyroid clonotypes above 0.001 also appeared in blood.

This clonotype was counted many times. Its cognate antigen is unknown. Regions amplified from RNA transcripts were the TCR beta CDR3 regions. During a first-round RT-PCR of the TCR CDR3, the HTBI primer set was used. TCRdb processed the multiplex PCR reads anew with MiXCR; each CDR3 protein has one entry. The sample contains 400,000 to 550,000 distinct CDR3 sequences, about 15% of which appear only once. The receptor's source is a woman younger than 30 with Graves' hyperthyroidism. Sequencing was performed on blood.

In nucleotides, the CDR3 is TGCGCCAGCAGTGGTCCCGGAAAAGGGGTCTACGAGCAGTACGTC. Encoded protein: CASSGPGKGVYEQYV. The chain recombines TRBV10-2 with TRBJ2-7; D perhaps matches TRBD1 (5 bases). The CDR3 has 15 amino acids. V lost 4 bases, J lost 3 bases, and 16 bases lay in between. Germline CDR1 reads WSHSY; CDR2 reads SAAADI.